This T cell receptor (beta chain) was documented in a study of blood T cell repertoires in COVID-19. The overall study: The samples span acute and convalescent COVID-19 from the United States, Italy and Spain. Nucleic acid was either cDNA or gDNA, and it came from T cells, B-cell-depleted T cells, or PBMCs.

This clone has just one count. Original handling: Nucleated cell number was recorded as an estimate derived from reference gene primer amplification. Here immunoSEQ multiplex PCR was the method, and the copy in TCRdb shows in-frame clones only, minus some. V and J calls and clone size are copied from that table; D and trimming were computed from the DNA. Among some 38,000 clones, 90% were seen once, and the ten largest hold around a quarter. This CDR3 region has 15 residues. With V trimmed by 2 bases and J by 3 bases, 4 bases remained unmatched. The V gene's germline CDR1 is MDHEN and CDR2 SYDVKM. Material: peripheral blood. This receptor was identified in a man between 60 and 75 years old with active or convalescent COVID-19. The chain uses TRBV28 and TRBJ2-7, with 10 bases aligning to TRBD2. CDR3 region: CASSLGASGSYEQYF. The CDR3 coding sequence is TGTGCCAGCAGTTTAGGTGCTAGCGGGAGCTACGAGCAGTACTTC.